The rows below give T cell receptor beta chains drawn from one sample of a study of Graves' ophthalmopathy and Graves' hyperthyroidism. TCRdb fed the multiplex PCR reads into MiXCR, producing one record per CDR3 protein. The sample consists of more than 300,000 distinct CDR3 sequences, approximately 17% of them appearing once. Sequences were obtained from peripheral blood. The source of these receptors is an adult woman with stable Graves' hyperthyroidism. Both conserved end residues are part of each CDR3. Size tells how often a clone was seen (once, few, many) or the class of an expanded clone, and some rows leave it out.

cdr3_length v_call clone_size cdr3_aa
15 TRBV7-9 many CASSYVNDRGYEQYF
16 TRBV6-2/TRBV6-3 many CASSYPTSGRASEQYF
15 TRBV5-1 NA CASSFAGGPSDTQYF
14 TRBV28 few CASSFSTGVDEQYF
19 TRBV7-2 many CASSLLIGLRVGTSYEQYF
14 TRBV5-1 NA CASSSAGQGYGYTF
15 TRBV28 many CASGGTAATTYEQYF
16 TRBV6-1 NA CASRHETGANTGELFF
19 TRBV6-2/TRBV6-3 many CASSFPTGLAGRDNYEQYF
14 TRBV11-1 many CASSSTGTQETQYF
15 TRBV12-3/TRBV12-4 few CASSPEDAGGYGYTF
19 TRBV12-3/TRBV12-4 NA CASSSTATTAGQAYNEQFF
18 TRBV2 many CASSLGEVAYSYNSPLHF
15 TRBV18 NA CASSLGNTNTGELFF
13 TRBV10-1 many CASSADRIGEQYF
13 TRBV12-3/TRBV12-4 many CASSLFGTGELFF
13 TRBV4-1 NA CASCRDGTGELFF
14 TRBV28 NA CASTRLGSVDEQCF